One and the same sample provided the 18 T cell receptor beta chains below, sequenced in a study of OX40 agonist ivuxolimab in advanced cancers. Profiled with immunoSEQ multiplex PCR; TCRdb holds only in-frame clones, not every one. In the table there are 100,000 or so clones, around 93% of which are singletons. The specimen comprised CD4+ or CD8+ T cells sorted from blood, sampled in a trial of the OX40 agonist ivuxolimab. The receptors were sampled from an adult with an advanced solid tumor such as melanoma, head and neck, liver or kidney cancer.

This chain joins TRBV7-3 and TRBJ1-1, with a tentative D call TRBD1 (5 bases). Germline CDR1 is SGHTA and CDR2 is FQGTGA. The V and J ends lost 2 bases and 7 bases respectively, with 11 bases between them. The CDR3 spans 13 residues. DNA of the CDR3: TGTGCCAGCAGCTTAGAAGAGGGGTTTGAAGCTTTCTTT. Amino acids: CASSLEEGFEAFF. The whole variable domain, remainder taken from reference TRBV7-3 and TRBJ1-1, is GAGVSQTPSNKVTEKGKYVELRCDPISGHTALYWYRQSLGQGPEFLIYFQGTGAADDSGLPNDRFFAVRPEGSVSTLKIQRTERGDSAVYLCASSLEEGFEAFFGQGTRLTVV.

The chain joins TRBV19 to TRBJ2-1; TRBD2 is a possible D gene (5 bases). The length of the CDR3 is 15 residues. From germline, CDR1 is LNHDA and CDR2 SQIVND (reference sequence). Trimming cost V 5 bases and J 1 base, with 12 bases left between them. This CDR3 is CASSRKGESYNEQFF. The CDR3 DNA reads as TGTGCCAGTAGTCGTAAGGGAGAGTCCTACAATGAGCAGTTCTTC.

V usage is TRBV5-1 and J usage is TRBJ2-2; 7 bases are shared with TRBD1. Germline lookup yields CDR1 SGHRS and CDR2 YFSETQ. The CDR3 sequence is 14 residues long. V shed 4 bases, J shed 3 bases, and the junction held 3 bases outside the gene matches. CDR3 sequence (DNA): TGCGCCAGCAGCCGGGACAGTCACACCGGGGAGCTGTTTTTT. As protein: CASSRDSHTGELFF.

CDR3 loop: CASSLVGLAGQETQYF. Here the CDR3 DNA reads TGCGCCAGCAGCTTGGTCGGACTAGCGGGACAAGAGACCCAGTACTTC. The V and J genes are TRBV5-1 and TRBJ2-5, with 12 bases matching TRBD2. This CDR3 comprises 16 residues. V dropped 0 bases and J dropped 2; count of bases not matched to a gene: 2. In germline, CDR1 is SGHRS, CDR2 YFSETQ.

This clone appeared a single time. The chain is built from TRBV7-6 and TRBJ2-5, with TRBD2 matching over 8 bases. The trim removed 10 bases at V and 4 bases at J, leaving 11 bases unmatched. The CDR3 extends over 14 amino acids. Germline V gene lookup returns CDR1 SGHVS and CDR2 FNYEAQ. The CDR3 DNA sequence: TGTGCCACGGCCAGCGGGAGTATGGGAGAGACCCAGTACTTC. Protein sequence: CATASGSMGETQYF.

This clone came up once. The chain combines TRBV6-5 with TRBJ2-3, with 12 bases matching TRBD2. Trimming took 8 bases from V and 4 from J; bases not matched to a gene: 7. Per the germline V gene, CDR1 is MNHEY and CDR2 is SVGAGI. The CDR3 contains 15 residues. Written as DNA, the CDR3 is TGTGCCAGCCGACGACTAGCGGGAGCAGCAGATACGCAGTATTTT. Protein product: CASRRLAGAADTQYF.

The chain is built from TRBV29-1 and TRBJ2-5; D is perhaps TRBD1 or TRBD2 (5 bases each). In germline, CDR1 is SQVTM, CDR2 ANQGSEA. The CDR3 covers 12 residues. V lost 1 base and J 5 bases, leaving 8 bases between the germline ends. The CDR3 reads CSVEGGEETQYF. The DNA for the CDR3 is TGCAGCGTTGAAGGAGGGGAGGAGACCCAGTACTTC.

CDR3 sequence reads: CASSDRPPARTEAFF. In DNA, the CDR3 is TGTGCCAGCAGTGATCGGCCCCCGGCGCGTACTGAAGCTTTCTTT. V usage is TRBV6-1 and J usage is TRBJ1-1; no definite D call. CDR3 length equals 15 residues. Germline assignment: CDR1 MNHNS and CDR2 SASEGT. With 3 bases removed from V and 5 bases from J, the gap between germline ends came to 16 bases.

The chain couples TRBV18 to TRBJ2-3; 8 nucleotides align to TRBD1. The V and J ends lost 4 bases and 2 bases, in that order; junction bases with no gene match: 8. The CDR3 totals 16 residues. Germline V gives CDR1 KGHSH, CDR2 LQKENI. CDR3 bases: TGTGCCAGCTCACGCGGACAGGGCGGTATCACAGATACGCAGTATTTT. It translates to CASSRGQGGITDTQYF.

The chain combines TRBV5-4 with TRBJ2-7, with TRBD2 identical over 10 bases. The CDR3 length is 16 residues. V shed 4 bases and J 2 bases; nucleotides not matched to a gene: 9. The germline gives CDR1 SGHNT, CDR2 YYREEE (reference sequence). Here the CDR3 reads CASSQDLLAGAYEQYF. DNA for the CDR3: TGTGCCAGCAGCCAAGATTTGCTAGCGGGGGCCTACGAGCAGTACTTC. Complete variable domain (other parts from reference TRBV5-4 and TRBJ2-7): ETGVTQSPTHLIKTRGQQVTLRCSSQSGHNTVSWYQQALGQGPQFIFQYYREEENGRGNFPPRFSGLQFPNYSSELNVNALELDDSALYLCASSQDLLAGAYEQYFGPGTRLTVT.

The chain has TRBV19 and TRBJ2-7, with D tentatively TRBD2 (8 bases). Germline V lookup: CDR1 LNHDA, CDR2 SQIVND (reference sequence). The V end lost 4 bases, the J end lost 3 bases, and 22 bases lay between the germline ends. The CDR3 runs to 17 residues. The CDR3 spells CASSTRGGQRGLYEQYF. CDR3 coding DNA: TGTGCCAGTAGTACCCGGGGGGGCCAGAGGGGGCTCTACGAGCAGTACTTC. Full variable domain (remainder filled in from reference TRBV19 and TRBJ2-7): DGGITQSPKYLFRKEGQNVTLSCEQNLNHDAMYWYRQDPGQGLRLIYYSQIVNDFQKGDIAEGYSVSREKKESFPLTVTSAQKNPTAFYLCASSTRGGQRGLYEQYFGPGTRLTVT.

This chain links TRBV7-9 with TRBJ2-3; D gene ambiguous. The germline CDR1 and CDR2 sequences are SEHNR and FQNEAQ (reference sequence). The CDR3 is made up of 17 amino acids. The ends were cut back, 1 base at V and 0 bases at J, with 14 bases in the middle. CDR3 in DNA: TGTGCCAGCAGCTTAGGTTACCTTGTCGGGAGCACAGATACGCAGTATTTT. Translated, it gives CASSLGYLVGSTDTQYF.

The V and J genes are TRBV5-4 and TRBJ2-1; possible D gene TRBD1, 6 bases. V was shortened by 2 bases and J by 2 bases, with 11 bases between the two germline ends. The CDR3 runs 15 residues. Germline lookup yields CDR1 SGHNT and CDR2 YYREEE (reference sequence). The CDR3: CASSFIQGPYNEQFF. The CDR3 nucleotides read TGTGCCAGCAGCTTTATACAGGGCCCCTACAATGAGCAGTTCTTC.

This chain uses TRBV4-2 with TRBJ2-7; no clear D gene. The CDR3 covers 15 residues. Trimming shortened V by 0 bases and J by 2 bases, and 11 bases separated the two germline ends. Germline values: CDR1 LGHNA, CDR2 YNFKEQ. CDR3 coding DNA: TGTGCCAGCAGCCAAGATCAAACCTTAACCTACGAGCAGTACTTC. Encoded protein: CASSQDQTLTYEQYF.

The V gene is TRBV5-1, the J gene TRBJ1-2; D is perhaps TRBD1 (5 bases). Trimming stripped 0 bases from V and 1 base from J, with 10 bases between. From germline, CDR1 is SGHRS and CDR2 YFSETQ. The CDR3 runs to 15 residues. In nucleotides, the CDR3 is TGCGCCAGCAGCTTGGGTCTGGACAATAACTATGGCTACACCTTC. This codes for CASSLGLDNNYGYTF.

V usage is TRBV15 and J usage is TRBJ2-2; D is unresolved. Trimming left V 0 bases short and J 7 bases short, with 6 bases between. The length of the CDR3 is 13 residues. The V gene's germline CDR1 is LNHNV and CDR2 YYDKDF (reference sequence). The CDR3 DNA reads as TGTGCCACCAGCAGAGATTTGTACGGGGAGCTGTTTTTT. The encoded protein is CATSRDLYGELFF. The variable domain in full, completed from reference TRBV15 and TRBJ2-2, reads DAMVIQNPRYQVTQFGKPVTLSCSQTLNHNVMYWYQQKSSQAPKLLFHYYDKDFNNEADTPDNFQSRRPNTSFCFLDIRSPGLGDTAMYLCATSRDLYGELFFGEGSRLTVL.

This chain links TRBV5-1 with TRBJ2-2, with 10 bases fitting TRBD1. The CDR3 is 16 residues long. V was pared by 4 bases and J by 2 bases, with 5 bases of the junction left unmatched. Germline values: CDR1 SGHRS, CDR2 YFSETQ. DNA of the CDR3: TGCGCCAGCAGCCCCGGGACAGGGGCTAACACCGGGGAGCTGTTTTTT. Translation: CASSPGTGANTGELFF.

The CDR3 bases are TGTGCCAGCAGCCCGGGACGGGGGGAGTACGAGCAGTACTTC. Its protein is CASSPGRGEYEQYF. The gene calls are TRBV6-6 and TRBJ2-7, with 7 positions matching TRBD2. Germline trimming cut 6 bases from V and 4 bases from J; bases unmatched to any gene: 9. CDR1 MNHNY and CDR2 SVGAGI come from the germline V gene (reference sequence). The CDR3 extends over 14 amino acids.